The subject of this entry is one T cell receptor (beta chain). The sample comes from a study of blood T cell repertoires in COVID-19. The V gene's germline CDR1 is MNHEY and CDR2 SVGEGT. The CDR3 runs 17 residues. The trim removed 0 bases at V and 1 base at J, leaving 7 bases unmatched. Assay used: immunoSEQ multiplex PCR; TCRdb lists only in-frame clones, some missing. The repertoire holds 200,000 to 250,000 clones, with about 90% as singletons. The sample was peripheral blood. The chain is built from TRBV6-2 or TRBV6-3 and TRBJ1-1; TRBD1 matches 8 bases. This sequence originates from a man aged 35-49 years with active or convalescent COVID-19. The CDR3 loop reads CASSYSMSGGRNTEAFF. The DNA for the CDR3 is TGTGCCAGCAGTTACTCTATGTCAGGGGGCCGGAACACTGAAGCTTTCTTT.